This T cell receptor (beta chain) was found in a study of CD8 T cells in ankylosing spondylitis. Regarding the study as a whole: Fewer than ten highly homologous variants made up a TCR beta motif that seemed to typify ankylosing spondylitis blood. As for the disease-linked clones, they showed a CD8+ phenotype and occurred at relatively low frequencies in peripheral blood.

There are 13 residues in the CDR3. V was shortened by 5 bases and J by 0 bases, with 7 bases between the two germline ends. The germline V gene has CDR1 DFQATT and CDR2 SNEGSKA (reference sequence). TCRdb reprocessed the 5' RACE reads with MiXCR, giving one entry per CDR3 protein. The sample contains some 140,000 distinct CDR3 sequences, approximately 7.3% of which appear only once. This clonotype was detected ten times or more. Its antigen is currently unknown. This sequence originates from a female donor with ankylosing spondylitis or in good health (not recorded which). Sequencing was done on a sample of blood, either unsorted or a sorted T cell fraction (not recorded which). The V call is TRBV20-1, the J call TRBJ1-4; no clear D gene. The CDR3 DNA reads as TGCAGTGCTGCACATGCAACTAATGAAAAACTGTTTTTT. This sequence encodes CSAAHATNEKLFF.